This TCR beta chain was captured in a study of tumor-infiltrating T cells and Merkel cell polyomavirus. The overall study: The study examined CD8+ T cells specific for the Merkel cell polyomavirus KLL epitope. Treatment was non-standardized, spanning chemotherapy, radiation and immunotherapies.

As for this clone: The antigen remains unidentified.

J was trimmed by 7 bases and V by 4 bases; bases with no gene match: 8. This CDR3 has 15 amino acids. CDR1 and CDR2 (germline): MNHEY, SVGAGI. Study-level points and caveats: KLL-specific TRB repertoires were diverse and largely private. A limitation of this study is its small sample size.

Robust Merkel cell polyomavirus Large T antigen positivity by immunohistochemistry was seen in all patients' tumors. Sequencing was performed with immunoSEQ multiplex PCR; in TCRdb, only in-frame clones are kept and a portion is missing. This sample has around 25,000 clones, with about 90% found just once. The chain has TRBV6-5 and TRBJ2-1; TRBD2 matches 9 bases. The TCR was taken from a man aged 50 or older with Merkel cell carcinoma. Material: lymph node tissue. This CDR3 reads CASSSGASGINEQFF. The DNA for the CDR3 is TGTGCCAGCAGTTCCGGGGCTAGCGGGATTAATGAGCAGTTCTTC.